The 12 T cell receptor beta chains listed next were all sequenced from one sample in a study of Ad26.COV2.S vaccination and SARS-CoV-2 variants. Some clones are missing from TCRdb's copy, which holds only in-frame ones; the method was immunoSEQ multiplex PCR. The sample carries roughly 380,000 clones, roughly 87% recorded once. Treatment described: 15 to 20 received Ad26.COV2.S at low or high dose, single or two shots; 5 received placebo; per-sample allocation not given. Sampling happened 63 days after the first vaccine or placebo injection. The specimen was peripheral blood, collected in a trial of Ad26.COV2.S vaccine versus placebo. These TCRs come from a person aged 18-60 years who received the Ad26.COV2.S COVID-19 vaccine or a placebo.

This clone has just a few counts. The chain has TRBV7-9 and TRBJ1-2, with D unclear. V shed 5 bases and J shed 8 bases, with 15 bases lying between them. This CDR3 spans 13 amino acids. Germline V gene lookup returns CDR1 SEHNR and CDR2 FQNEAQ (reference sequence). CDR3 loop: CASSRGWGNGYTF. DNA for the CDR3: TGTGCCAGCAGCCGGGGTTGGGGAAACGGCTACACCTTC.

The chain couples TRBV18 to TRBJ1-1; D perhaps matches TRBD1 (6 bases). Between the trimmed V and J ends, which lost 3 bases and 3 bases, there was a span of 17 bases. CDR3 length: 16 amino acids. Germline V gene data show CDR1 as KGHSH and CDR2 as LQKENI. The DNA of the CDR3 is TGTGCCAGCTCACCCCGGGACGTGGGGGGCCACACTGAAGCTTTCTTT. Translated: CASSPRDVGGHTEAFF.

CDR3 loop: CASSLTGQLYEQYF. The CDR3 DNA sequence: TGTGCCAGCAGCTTGACGGGACAACTCTACGAGCAGTACTTC. The chain combines TRBV3-1 (or the pseudogene TRBV3-2) with TRBJ2-7, with D perhaps TRBD1 (6 bases). Germline CDR1 and CDR2: LGHDT and YNNKEL (reference sequence). The germline V and J ends were trimmed by 5 bases and 3 bases, with 14 bases remaining between them. CDR3 length equals 14 residues.

V is TRBV5-4 and J is TRBJ2-5; 16 positions agree with TRBD2. Trimming cost V 2 bases and J 5 bases; bases outside gene matches: 3. The CDR3 is 16 amino acids. Germline-derived CDR1 and CDR2 are SGHNT and YYREEE (reference sequence). The CDR3 is CASSFGTSGGVETQYF. In DNA form, the CDR3 reads TGTGCCAGCAGCTTTGGGACTAGCGGGGGGGTGGAGACCCAGTACTTC.

V is TRBV30 and J is TRBJ1-2, with D unclear. The germline V gene has CDR1 GTSNPN and CDR2 SVGIG (reference sequence). The CDR3 contains 13 residues. V was pared by 0 bases and J by 8 bases, with 13 bases between. For the CDR3, the DNA is TGTGCCTGGAGTGTATGGTTTGGCGGAGGCTACACCTTC. Its protein is CAWSVWFGGGYTF.

The chain links TRBV6-6 to TRBJ1-2, with D possibly matching TRBD1 (6 bases). Germline V lookup: CDR1 MNHNY, CDR2 SVGAGI (reference sequence). This CDR3 contains 15 residues. Between the trimmed V and J ends, which lost 2 bases and 2 bases, there was a span of 12 bases. The CDR3 sequence: CASSYPDSKNYGYTF. CDR3 DNA sequence: TGTGCCAGCAGTTACCCGGACAGTAAAAACTATGGCTACACCTTC.

This sequence joins TRBV14 and TRBJ1-5, with TRBD1 as a possible D gene (5 bases). Germline values: CDR1 SGHDN, CDR2 FVKESK. Deletions cut 3 bases from V and 0 bases from J, with 18 bases between. This CDR3 region has 18 residues. CDR3 protein: CASSHPRGGKDSNQPQHF. CDR3 nucleotides: TGTGCCAGCAGCCATCCCCGGGGGGGGAAGGATAGCAATCAGCCCCAGCATTTT.

This clone was seen once. A clone one base away is much larger, so this may be a read error. The chain links TRBV18 to TRBJ2-3, with D uncertain. CDR3 length: 11 residues. Trimming removed 3 bases at V and 5 bases at J, with 3 bases between. Germline V gene sequence: CDR1 KGHSH, CDR2 LQKENI. CDR3 residues: CASSPRDTQYF. CDR3 bases: TGTGCCAGCTCACCCCGAGATACGCAGTATTTT.

The genes are TRBV7-8 and TRBJ1-1; D remains ambiguous. Germline V gene lookup returns CDR1 SGHVS and CDR2 FQNEAQ. Trimming took 6 bases from V and 1 from J, leaving 9 bases between them. The CDR3 loop spans 13 amino acids. The CDR3 nucleotides read TGTGCCAGCAGAAGGAGCCAGAACACTGAAGCTTTCTTT. Translation gives CASRRSQNTEAFF.

This chain uses TRBV6-2 or TRBV6-3 with TRBJ2-1, with 8 bases aligning to TRBD1. The CDR3 extends over 13 amino acids. The V segment lost 5 bases and the J segment 9 bases; nucleotides outside the gene matches: 6. The germline gives CDR1 MNHEY, CDR2 SVGEGT. The CDR3 coding sequence is TGTGCCAGCAGTGAGACAGGGGAAGGTGAGCAGTTCTTC. Translated: CASSETGEGEQFF.

CDR3 DNA sequence: TGTGCCAGCAGCTTTGGCTGGGGAATGAACACTGAAGCTTTCTTT. As protein: CASSFGWGMNTEAFF. The chain has TRBV7-2 and TRBJ1-1, with D unclear. V lost 3 bases and J lost 0, with 11 bases in between. The V gene's germline CDR1 is SGHTA and CDR2 FQGNSA. The CDR3 consists of 15 residues.

The V gene is TRBV12-3 or TRBV12-4, the J gene TRBJ2-7; D might be TRBD1 or TRBD2, each matching 5 bases. Trimming left V 5 bases short and J 0 bases short, with 5 bases between. The CDR3 is made up of 12 amino acids. The CDR3 DNA sequence: TGTGCCAGCAGTGGGGGCTCCTACGAGCAGTACTTC. Translated, it gives CASSGGSYEQYF.